Given below is one T cell receptor (beta chain) in context. The V gene lost 0 bases and the J gene lost 3 bases, with 10 bases spanning the gap. CDR1 ENHRY and CDR2 SYGVKD come from the germline V gene. The CDR3 is 15 residues long. Sequencing was performed with immunoSEQ multiplex PCR; in TCRdb, only in-frame clones are kept and a portion is missing. Of 200,000 or so clones in the sample, less than 90% are singletons; the top ten hold 1.5% to 2%. This specimen comes from a study of blood T cell repertoires in COVID-19. The sequenced material came from peripheral blood. This TCR derives from a man between 35 and 55 years old with active or convalescent COVID-19. This chain uses TRBV10-3 with TRBJ2-3; TRBD2 might be the D (5 bases). The CDR3 is CAISESSGSTDTQYF. In DNA form, the CDR3 reads TGTGCCATCAGTGAGTCCTCGGGGAGTACAGATACGCAGTATTTT.